A single sample is the source of the 6 T cell receptor beta chains below, sequenced in a study of identical twins (dated by TCRdb to the mid-2010s). The library was prepared using 5' RACE. The reads were generated on an Illumina HiSeq 2000. TCRdb ran its own pipeline on the public reads, namely fastp trimming at Q25 and MiXCR clone calling, and kept in-frame beta chains. Each entry merges the rows of one CDR3 protein and shows their most common DNA and genes. The sample data list 450,000 or so distinct CDR3 sequences, and 12% to 15% of these were observed just once. 0.4% to 0.55% of the sample goes to the ten largest clones. This same sample was also taken into another study, of yellow fever vaccine responses in identical twins.

The specimen was CD4+ T cells sorted from blood. These receptors all come from a young woman in good health.

This clonotype was seen a handful of times. This chain links TRBV5-1 with TRBJ2-5; 9 nucleotides line up with TRBD1. V lost 1 base, J lost 5 bases, and 9 bases stayed unmatched. This CDR3 comprises 16 residues. CDR1 is SGHRS and CDR2 is YFSETQ in the germline V gene. CDR3 in amino acids: CASSLTGTGFMETQYF. DNA of the CDR3: TGCGCCAGCAGCTTGACCGGGACAGGGTTTATGGAGACCCAGTACTTC.

In its sample, this clonotype was seen a few times. The rearrangement uses TRBV7-6 and TRBJ2-3, with TRBD2 identical over 15 bases. V gave up 4 bases and J gave up 0 bases; unmatched junction bases: 5. The CDR3 is made up of 18 amino acids. Germline V CDR1 and CDR2: SGHVS, FNYEAQ. Written as DNA, the CDR3 is TGTGCCAGCAGCTCCGGGACTAGCGGGGGGACTAGCACAGATACGCAGTATTTT. Protein sequence: CASSSGTSGGTSTDTQYF.

This clonotype was observed a handful of times. The gene calls are TRBV12-3 or TRBV12-4 and TRBJ2-2; 7 nucleotides align to TRBD1. The CDR3 is 16 amino acids. V shed 2 bases and J 6 bases; nucleotides not matched to a gene: 9. This CDR3 is CASSLPQGPLPGELFF. CDR3 bases: TGTGCCAGCAGTTTACCACAGGGGCCCCTACCCGGGGAGCTGTTTTTT.

The chain combines TRBV6-1 with TRBJ1-1; TRBD1 matches 8 bases. V gave up 6 bases and J gave up 1 base; unmatched junction bases: 13. From germline, CDR1 is MNHNS and CDR2 SASEGT. This CDR3 has 17 amino acids. The CDR3 DNA follows: TGTGCCAGCAGCCGCGACAGGGGAGGGTTACCGAACACTGAAGCTTTCTTT. It yields the protein CASSRDRGGLPNTEAFF.

This clonotype was seen a handful of times. This chain uses TRBV7-9 with TRBJ1-1; D is unclear. The length of the CDR3 is 13 residues. In germline, CDR1 is SEHNR, CDR2 FQNEAQ (reference sequence). Trimming stripped 2 bases from V and 4 bases from J, with 8 bases between. This CDR3 reads CASSLSQITEAFF. CDR3 DNA sequence: TGTGCCAGCAGCTTATCCCAGATCACTGAAGCTTTCTTT.

This clonotype was observed a handful of times. This chain uses TRBV6-6 with TRBJ1-2; weak D call: TRBD1 (6 bases). V was pared by 10 bases and J by 1 base, with 13 bases between. Germline V gene data show CDR1 as MNHNY and CDR2 as SVGAGI (reference sequence). CDR3 length equals 13 residues. Written as DNA, the CDR3 is TGTGCCACCGAGATACAGGGTAACTATGGCTACACCTTC. Its translation is CATEIQGNYGYTF.